Following are 19 T cell receptor beta chains from one sample sequenced in a study of blood T cell repertoires in COVID-19 (dated by TCRdb to the early 2020s). The library came from the immunoSEQ multiplex PCR assay. The table comes from immuneACCESS by way of TCRdb, which keeps in-frame sequences with V and J called. Part of the clones is missing from these tables; in studies checked, under half for an unresolved V gene and the rest for unknown reasons. This sample comprises over 110,000 clones, 65% to 90% of them detected only once. The biggest ten clones account for approximately 10% of the sample. Input material: peripheral blood. The receptors were gathered from a man in his 60s with active or convalescent COVID-19.

This chain uses TRBV5-1 with TRBJ2-1; TRBD2 agrees at 14 bases. The trim removed 4 bases at V and 8 bases at J, leaving 5 bases unmatched. CDR3 length: 15 amino acids. Looked up from germline, CDR1 is SGHRS and CDR2 is YFSETQ. CDR3 DNA sequence: TGCGCCAGCAGCCTCGGACTAGCGGGAGGCGATGAGCAGTTCTTC. Encoded protein: CASSLGLAGGDEQFF.

V is TRBV6-5 and J is TRBJ1-2; the match to TRBD1 covers 7 bases. The germline CDR1 and CDR2 sequences are MNHEY and SVGAGI. V was pared by 6 bases and J by 0 bases, with 4 bases of the junction left unmatched. This CDR3 contains 14 residues. The CDR3 here is CASSPDRANYGYTF. CDR3 DNA sequence: TGTGCCAGCAGCCCCGACAGGGCTAACTATGGCTACACCTTC.

This clone was seen just once. The chain joins TRBV6-2 or TRBV6-3 to TRBJ2-1, with 12 bases fitting TRBD2. J gave up 8 bases and V 2 bases, and 7 bases lay outside the gene matches. Germline values: CDR1 MNHEY, CDR2 SVGEGT. This CDR3 has 16 residues. CDR3 amino acids: CASSYRLAGELHEQFF. The CDR3 nucleotides read TGTGCCAGCAGTTACCGACTAGCGGGAGAGTTGCATGAGCAGTTCTTC.

The chain is built from TRBV7-2 and TRBJ2-5, with TRBD2 matching over 7 bases. CDR1 and CDR2 (germline): SGHTA, FQGNSA. This CDR3 contains 14 residues. V trimming: 4 bases; J trimming: 5 bases; junction bases outside the gene matches: 7. CDR3 sequence: CASSSGGRMETQYF. In nucleotides, the CDR3 is TGTGCCAGCAGCTCGGGGGGTAGGATGGAGACCCAGTACTTC.

This clone is a singleton in its sample. The chain carries TRBV25-1 and TRBJ2-3, with D possibly TRBD2 on 6 matching bases. CDR1 and CDR2 from the germline V gene are MGHDK and SYGVNS. This CDR3 is built from 17 residues. Trimming removed 4 bases at V and 2 bases at J, with 19 bases between. The CDR3 DNA is TGTGCCAGCAGTGGCCTACATGGGGCGGGGTTCACAGATACGCAGTATTTT. Its protein is CASSGLHGAGFTDTQYF.

As DNA, the CDR3 is TGTGCCAGCAGCTCCGGGACTAATGAAAAACTGTTTTTT. Amino acids: CASSSGTNEKLFF. This sequence joins TRBV5-6 and TRBJ1-4; no definite D call. Germline V gene sequence: CDR1 SGHDT, CDR2 YYEEEE. This CDR3 region has 13 residues. With 3 bases removed from V and 2 bases from J, the gap between germline ends came to 5 bases.

The V and J genes are TRBV11-3 and TRBJ2-7; 7 nucleotides align to TRBD2. After removal of 4 bases from V and 2 bases from J, the junction contained 5 bases not matched to a gene. Per germline, CDR1 SGHNT and CDR2 YENEEA. The CDR3 spans 14 residues. The DNA for the CDR3 is TGTGCCAGCAGCTCCCTTGGGGGGGCCTACGAGCAGTACTTC. It yields the protein CASSSLGGAYEQYF.

The genes are TRBV19 and TRBJ1-6, with D perhaps TRBD1 (5 bases). Trimming cost V 3 bases and J 6 bases, with 9 bases left between them. This CDR3 is 14 amino acids long. CDR1 and CDR2 (germline): LNHDA, SQIVND (reference sequence). The CDR3 DNA follows: TGTGCCAGTAGTATTGGAGGGGTTAATTCACCCCTCCACTTT. It specifies CASSIGGVNSPLHF. The full variable domain, with the rest looked up from reference TRBV19 and TRBJ1-6, is DGGITQSPKYLFRKEGQNVTLSCEQNLNHDAMYWYRQDPGQGLRLIYYSQIVNDFQKGDIAEGYSVSREKKESFPLTVTSAQKNPTAFYLCASSIGGVNSPLHFGNGTRLTVT.

V and J are TRBV28 and TRBJ2-5; 8 nucleotides line up with TRBD1. The germline CDR1 and CDR2 sequences are MDHEN and SYDVKM. V gave up 6 bases and J gave up 5 bases; unmatched junction bases: 5. The CDR3 contains 13 residues. Written as DNA, the CDR3 is TGTGCCAGCAGAAGACAGGGGTGGGAGACCCAGTACTTC. Translating it yields CASRRQGWETQYF.

This chain joins TRBV24-1 and TRBJ2-1; TRBD1 agrees at 7 bases. Germline CDR1 reads KGHDR; CDR2 reads SFDVKD. With V trimmed by 2 bases and J by 4 bases, 1 base remained unmatched. The CDR3 runs 14 residues. CDR3 nucleotides: TGTGCCACCAGTGATTCGGGACAGTACAATGAGCAGTTCTTC. As protein: CATSDSGQYNEQFF.

This rearrangement joins TRBV24-1 to TRBJ2-1; tentatively, D is TRBD2 (5 bases). Germline CDR1 reads KGHDR; CDR2 reads SFDVKD. The ends were cut back, 3 bases at V and 4 bases at J, with 6 bases in the middle. CDR3 length: 13 residues. The CDR3 sequence is CATSDGSYNEQFF. DNA of the CDR3: TGTGCCACCAGTGATGGGAGTTACAATGAGCAGTTCTTC.

The chain is built from TRBV30 and TRBJ1-3, with a tentative D call TRBD1 (5 bases). The CDR3 covers 15 residues. V was pared by 3 bases and J by 2 bases, with 14 bases between. CDR1 is GTSNPN and CDR2 is SVGIG in the germline V gene (reference sequence). This CDR3 is CAWSIQGGPGNTIYF. The CDR3 nucleotides are TGTGCCTGGAGCATCCAGGGTGGCCCTGGAAACACCATATATTTT.

The J gene is TRBJ1-3, the V gene TRBV2; the D gene is possibly TRBD1 (6 bases). CDR3 length: 15 residues. Trimming took off 3 bases at V and 2 bases at J, with 11 bases between the two ends. Germline CDR1 SNHLY, CDR2 FYNNEI. CDR3 coding DNA: TGTGCCAGCAGTGAGACAGGCTTCCCTGGAAACACCATATATTTT. Protein sequence: CASSETGFPGNTIYF.

This clone was seen once. This chain joins TRBV6-5 and TRBJ1-1, with D maybe TRBD1 (6 bases). With 2 bases removed from V and 4 bases from J, the gap between germline ends came to 11 bases. The germline gives CDR1 MNHEY, CDR2 SVGAGI. The CDR3 has 14 residues. CDR3 sequence reads: CASSYVQGTTEAFF. The CDR3 coding sequence is TGTGCCAGCAGTTACGTACAGGGCACCACTGAAGCTTTCTTT.

This chain joins TRBV19 and TRBJ1-2, with 7 bases fitting TRBD1. Trimming at V came to 4 bases and at J to 5 bases, leaving 4 bases not matched to a gene. This CDR3 has 13 residues. Germline V CDR1 and CDR2: LNHDA, SQIVND (reference sequence). The DNA for the CDR3 is TGTGCCAGTAGTAAGGACAGGTCGTATGGCTACACCTTC. Encoded protein: CASSKDRSYGYTF.

The CDR3 DNA reads TGTGCCAGCAGCTCAAGCGACGGCGGCTACAATGAGCAGTTCTTC. It translates to CASSSSDGGYNEQFF. The J gene is TRBJ2-1, the V gene TRBV11-3; D is uncertain. This CDR3 has 15 residues. The V gene's germline CDR1 is SGHNT and CDR2 YENEEA. V was pared by 4 bases and J by 3 bases, with 13 bases between.

Here the CDR3 DNA reads TGTGCCAGTTCACCGATAGGACAGGGGACGGGCTACACCTTC. This codes for CASSPIGQGTGYTF. The V gene is TRBV25-1, the J gene TRBJ1-2; 9 bases align to TRBD1. The V gene end was trimmed by 9 bases and the J gene end by 8 bases; junction bases not matched to a gene: 13. From germline, CDR1 is MGHDK and CDR2 SYGVNS. This CDR3 has 14 residues.

This clone was found once. V usage is TRBV5-6 and J usage is TRBJ1-2; 8 bases match TRBD1. The ends lost 0 bases at V and 4 bases at J; junction bases unmatched: 11. This CDR3 spans 17 amino acids. The germline V gene encodes CDR1 SGHDT and CDR2 YYEEEE. The CDR3 spells CASSLVPGGPPGYGYTF. The CDR3 DNA reads as TGTGCCAGCAGCTTGGTTCCAGGGGGCCCCCCGGGCTATGGCTACACCTTC.

The rearrangement joins TRBV27 to TRBJ2-7, with D maybe TRBD2 (5 bases). The germline V gene has CDR1 MNHEY and CDR2 SMNVEV (reference sequence). Trimming cost V 2 bases and J 2 bases, with 7 bases left between them. CDR3 size: 13 residues. This chain's CDR3 is CASSLTGTYEQYF. The CDR3 nucleotides are TGTGCCAGCAGTTTAACGGGAACCTACGAGCAGTACTTC.